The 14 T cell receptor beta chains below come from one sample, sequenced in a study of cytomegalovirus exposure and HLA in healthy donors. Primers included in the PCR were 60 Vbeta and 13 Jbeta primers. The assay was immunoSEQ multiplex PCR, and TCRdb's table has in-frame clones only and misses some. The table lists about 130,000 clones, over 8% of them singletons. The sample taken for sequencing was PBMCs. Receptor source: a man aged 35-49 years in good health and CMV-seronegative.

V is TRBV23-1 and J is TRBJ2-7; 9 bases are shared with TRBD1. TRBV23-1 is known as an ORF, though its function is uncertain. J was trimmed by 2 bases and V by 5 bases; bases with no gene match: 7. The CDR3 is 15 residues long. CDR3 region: CASSNAGTGPYEQYF. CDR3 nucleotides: TGCGCCAGCAGTAATGCCGGGACAGGGCCCTACGAGCAGTACTTC.

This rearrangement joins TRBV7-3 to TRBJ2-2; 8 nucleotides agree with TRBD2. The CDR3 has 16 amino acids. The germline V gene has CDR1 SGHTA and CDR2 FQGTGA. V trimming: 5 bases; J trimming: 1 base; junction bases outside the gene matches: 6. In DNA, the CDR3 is TGTGCCAGCAGCCAACGGAGCGGGGGGAACACCGGGGAGCTGTTTTTT. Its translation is CASSQRSGGNTGELFF.

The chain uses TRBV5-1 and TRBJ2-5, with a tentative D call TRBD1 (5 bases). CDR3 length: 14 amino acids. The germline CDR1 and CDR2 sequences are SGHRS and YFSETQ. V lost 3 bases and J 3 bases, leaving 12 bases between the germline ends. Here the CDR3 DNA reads TGCGCCAGCAGCTCCGCGGACATGGAAGAGACCCAGTACTTC. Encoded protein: CASSSADMEETQYF.

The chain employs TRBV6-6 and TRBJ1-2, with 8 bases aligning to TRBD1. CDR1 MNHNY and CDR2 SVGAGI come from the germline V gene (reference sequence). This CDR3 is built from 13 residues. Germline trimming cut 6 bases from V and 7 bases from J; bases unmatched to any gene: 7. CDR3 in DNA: TGTGCCAGCAGCGCGGACAGGGTTGGTGGCTACACCTTC. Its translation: CASSADRVGGYTF.

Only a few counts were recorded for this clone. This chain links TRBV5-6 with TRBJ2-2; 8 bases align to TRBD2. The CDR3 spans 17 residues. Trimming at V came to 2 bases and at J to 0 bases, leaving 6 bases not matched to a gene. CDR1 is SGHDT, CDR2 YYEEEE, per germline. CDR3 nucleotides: TGTGCCAGCAGCTTTAGGCGGGGGGCACCGAACACCGGGGAGCTGTTTTTT. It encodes CASSFRRGAPNTGELFF.

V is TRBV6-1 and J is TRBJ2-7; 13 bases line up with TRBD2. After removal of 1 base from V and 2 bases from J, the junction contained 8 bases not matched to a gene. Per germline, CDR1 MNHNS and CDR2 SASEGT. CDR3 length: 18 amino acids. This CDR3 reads CASSEEKTSGGQTYEQYF. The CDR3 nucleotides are TGTGCCAGCAGTGAAGAAAAGACTAGCGGGGGGCAGACCTACGAGCAGTACTTC.

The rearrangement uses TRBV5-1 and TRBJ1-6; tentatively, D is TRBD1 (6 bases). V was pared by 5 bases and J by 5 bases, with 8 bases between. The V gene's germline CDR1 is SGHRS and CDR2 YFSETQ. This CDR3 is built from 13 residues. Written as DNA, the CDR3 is TGCGCCAGCAGAAGGACAGATAATTCACCCCTCCACTTT. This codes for CASRRTDNSPLHF. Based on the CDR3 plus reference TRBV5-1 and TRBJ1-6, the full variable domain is KAGVTQTPRYLIKTRGQQVTLSCSPISGHRSVSWYQQTPGQGLQFLFEYFSETQRNKGNFPGRFSGRQFSNSRSEMNVSTLELGDSALYLCASRRTDNSPLHFGNGTRLTVT.

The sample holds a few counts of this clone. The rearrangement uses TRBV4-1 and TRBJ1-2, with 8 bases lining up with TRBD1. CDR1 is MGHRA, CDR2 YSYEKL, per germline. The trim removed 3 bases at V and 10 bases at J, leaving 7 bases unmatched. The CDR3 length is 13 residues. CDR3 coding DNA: TGCGCCAGCAGCCACATCGGGGACAGGTTCTACACCTTC. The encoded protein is CASSHIGDRFYTF.

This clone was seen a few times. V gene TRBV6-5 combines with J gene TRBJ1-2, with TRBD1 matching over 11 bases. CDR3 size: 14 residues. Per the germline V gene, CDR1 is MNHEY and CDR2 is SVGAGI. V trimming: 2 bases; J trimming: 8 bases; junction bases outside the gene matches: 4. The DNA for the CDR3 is TGTGCCAGCAGTTACACGGACAGGGGGCTAGGCTACACCTTC. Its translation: CASSYTDRGLGYTF.

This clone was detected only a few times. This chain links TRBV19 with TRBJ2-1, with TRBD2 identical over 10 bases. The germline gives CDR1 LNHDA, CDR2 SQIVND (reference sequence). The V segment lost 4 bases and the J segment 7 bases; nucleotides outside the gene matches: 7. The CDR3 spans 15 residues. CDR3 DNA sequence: TGTGCCAGTAGTAGATTAGCGGGGGGAGGAAATGAGCAGTTCTTC. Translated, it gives CASSRLAGGGNEQFF.

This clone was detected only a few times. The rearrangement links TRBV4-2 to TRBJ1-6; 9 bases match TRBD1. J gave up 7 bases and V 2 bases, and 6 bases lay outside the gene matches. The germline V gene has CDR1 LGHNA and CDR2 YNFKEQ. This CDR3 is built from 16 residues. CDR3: CASSQQQGALNSPLHF. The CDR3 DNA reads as TGTGCCAGCAGCCAACAACAGGGGGCGTTGAATTCACCCCTCCACTTT.

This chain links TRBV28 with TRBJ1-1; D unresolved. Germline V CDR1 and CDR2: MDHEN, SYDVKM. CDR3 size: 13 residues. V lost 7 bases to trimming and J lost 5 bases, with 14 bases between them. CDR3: CASKEPRGTEAFF. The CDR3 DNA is TGTGCCAGCAAGGAACCGAGAGGGACTGAAGCTTTCTTT.

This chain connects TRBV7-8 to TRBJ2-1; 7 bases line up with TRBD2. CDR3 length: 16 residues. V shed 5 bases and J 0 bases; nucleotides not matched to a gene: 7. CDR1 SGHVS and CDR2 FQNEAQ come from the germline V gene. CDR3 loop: CASSLGAGSSYNEQFF. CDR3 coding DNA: TGTGCCAGCAGCCTCGGAGCGGGGAGCTCCTACAATGAGCAGTTCTTC.

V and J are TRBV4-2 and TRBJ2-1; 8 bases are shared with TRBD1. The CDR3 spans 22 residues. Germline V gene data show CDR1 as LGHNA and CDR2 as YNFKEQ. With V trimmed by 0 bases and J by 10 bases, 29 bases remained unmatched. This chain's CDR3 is CASSQDTGGRVSKDTGGREQFF. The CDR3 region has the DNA TGTGCCAGCAGCCAAGACACAGGGGGACGGGTCAGTAAAGACACAGGGGGACGGGAGCAGTTCTTC.